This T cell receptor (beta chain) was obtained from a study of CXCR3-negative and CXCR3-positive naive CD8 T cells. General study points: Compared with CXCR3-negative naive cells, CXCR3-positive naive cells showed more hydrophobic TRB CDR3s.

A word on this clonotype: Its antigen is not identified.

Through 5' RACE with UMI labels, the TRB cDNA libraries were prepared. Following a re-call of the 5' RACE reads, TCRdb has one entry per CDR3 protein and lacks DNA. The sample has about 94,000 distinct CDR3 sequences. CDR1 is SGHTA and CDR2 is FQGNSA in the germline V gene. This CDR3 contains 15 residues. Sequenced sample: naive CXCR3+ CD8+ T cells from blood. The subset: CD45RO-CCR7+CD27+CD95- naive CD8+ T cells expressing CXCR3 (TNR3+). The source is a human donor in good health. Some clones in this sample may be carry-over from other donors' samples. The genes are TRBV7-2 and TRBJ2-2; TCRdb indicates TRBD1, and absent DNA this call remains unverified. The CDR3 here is CASSPTGGQNGELFF.